This T cell receptor (beta chain) emerged from a study of patients and donors after allogeneic stem cell transplantation. TCRdb re-called the RT-PCR reads with MiXCR, one entry per CDR3 protein. The profile shows 200,000 to 250,000 distinct CDR3 sequences, approximately 14% of them singletons. The CDR3 loop spans 17 amino acids. Per germline, CDR1 SGDLS and CDR2 YYNGEE. V lost 0 bases, J lost 6 bases, and 22 bases lay in between. This sequence joins TRBV9 and TRBJ2-7; maybe TRBD1 (5 bases). This clonotype was obtained from a human donor who was either an allogeneic HSCT recipient or a stem cell or donor lymphocyte infusion donor (not recorded which). It is not recorded whose cells these are; they may come from a transplant donor. The material sequenced was blood, either unsorted or a sorted T cell fraction (not recorded which). The CDR3 is CASSVDPKGLTRGEQYF. DNA for the CDR3: TGTGCCAGCAGCGTAGACCCAAAAGGTCTAACAAGGGGCGAGCAGTACTTC.